This TCR beta chain was observed in a study of cytomegalovirus exposure and HLA in healthy donors. Findings of the study overall: A cluster of highly shared sequence variants was likely a sequencing artifact.

This CDR3 region has 15 residues. J lost 3 bases, V lost 4 bases, and 5 bases had no gene match. CDR1 and CDR2 from the germline V gene are MNHEY and SMNVEV (reference sequence). A remark on this clone: As yet, its antigen is unknown.

This PCR relied on a set of 60 Vbeta primers and 13 Jbeta primers. Method: immunoSEQ multiplex PCR; TCRdb's copy keeps in-frame clones and lacks some. The sample holds 100,000 or so clones; around 60% are singletons and the top ten take approximately 3.8%. The V call is TRBV27, the J call TRBJ2-7; 11 nucleotides agree with TRBD1. The sequencing input was PBMCs. The receptor comes from a man aged 25-40 years in good health and CMV-seropositive. CDR3 DNA: TGTGCCAGCAGTTCATGGGACAGGGGGGGCTACGAGCAGTACTTC. It specifies CASSSWDRGGYEQYF.